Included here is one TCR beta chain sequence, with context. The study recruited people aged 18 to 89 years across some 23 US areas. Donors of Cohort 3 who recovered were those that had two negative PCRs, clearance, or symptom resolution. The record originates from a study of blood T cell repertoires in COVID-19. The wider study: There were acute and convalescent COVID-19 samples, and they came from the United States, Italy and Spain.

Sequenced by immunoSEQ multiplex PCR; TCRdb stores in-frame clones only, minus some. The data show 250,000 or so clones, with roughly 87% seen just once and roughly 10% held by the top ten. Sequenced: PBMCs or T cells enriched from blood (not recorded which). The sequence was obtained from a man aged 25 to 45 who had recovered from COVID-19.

The CDR3 protein is CASSALLAHQETQYF. CDR3 nucleotide sequence: TGTGCCAGCAGTGCTCTACTAGCGCACCAAGAGACCCAGTACTTC. The genes are TRBV2 and TRBJ2-5, with TRBD2 matching over 7 bases. From germline, CDR1 is SNHLY and CDR2 FYNNEI. The CDR3 is 15 residues long. V was pared by 4 bases and J by 0 bases, with 5 bases of the junction left unmatched.